Shown below are 11 T cell receptor beta chains from a single sample sequenced in a study of identical twins. TCRdb reprocessed the 5' RACE reads via MiXCR and lists one record per CDR3 protein. The sample records about 530,000 distinct CDR3 sequences, roughly 15% being singletons. These data were also reused for a study on yellow fever vaccine responses in identical twins.

Sequencing was performed on CD4+ T cells sorted from blood. The source of these receptors is a woman under 30 in good health.

In its sample, this clonotype was seen many times. The chain uses TRBV7-2 and TRBJ2-7; 8 bases match TRBD2. Germline V CDR1 and CDR2: SGHTA, FQGNSA. Germline trimming cut 2 bases from V and 4 bases from J; bases unmatched to any gene: 4. CDR3 length: 14 amino acids. The CDR3 is CASSLISGGYEQYF. The CDR3 region has the DNA TGTGCCAGCAGCTTAATAAGCGGGGGTTACGAGCAGTACTTC.

This clonotype showed up just a few times. The chain uses TRBV6-1 and TRBJ1-5; the D is unclear. V dropped 6 bases and J dropped 5 bases, with 17 bases sitting between them. In germline, CDR1 is MNHNS, CDR2 SASEGT. The CDR3 spans 15 residues. In nucleotides, the CDR3 is TGTGCCAGCAGCTGGGGATGGGGAGGCGATCAGCCCCAGCATTTT. It translates to CASSWGWGGDQPQHF.

The gene calls are TRBV20-1 and TRBJ2-7; 7 bases agree with TRBD1. Trimming took 0 bases from V and 2 from J; bases not matched to a gene: 4. Germline assignment: CDR1 DFQATT and CDR2 SNEGSKA (reference sequence). The CDR3 totals 14 residues. CDR3 nucleotide sequence: TGCAGTGCTAGAGAGGCGACAGGGCCCTACGAGCAGTACTTC. It translates to CSAREATGPYEQYF.

Only a few counts were recorded for this clonotype. The rearrangement joins TRBV11-3 to TRBJ2-1, with TRBD2 matching over 11 bases. Trimming at V came to 5 bases and at J to 9 bases, leaving 9 bases not matched to a gene. Germline V lookup: CDR1 SGHNT, CDR2 YENEEA. The CDR3 length is 15 residues. The DNA for the CDR3 is TGTGCCAGCAGCCCCGTGGTTAGCGGGAGGGGTGAGCAGTTCTTC. Translating gives CASSPVVSGRGEQFF.

This clonotype showed up just a few times. This chain uses TRBV20-1 with TRBJ2-7, with 7 bases identical to TRBD1. Trimming removed 5 bases from V and 4 bases from J; junction bases left unmatched: 8. This CDR3 spans 13 amino acids. In germline, CDR1 is DFQATT, CDR2 SNEGSKA (reference sequence). The DNA for the CDR3 is TGCAGTGCTTGGAACAGGGGTTTGTACGAGCAGTACGTC. Translation: CSAWNRGLYEQYV.

This chain uses TRBV12-3 or TRBV12-4 with TRBJ2-1, with D possibly TRBD1 on 7 matching bases. The length of the CDR3 is 16 residues. Trimming took 5 bases from V and 2 from J, leaving 16 bases between them. The CDR3 nucleotides are TGTGCCAGCAGTCCCCTCAGGGGGGTTACCTACAATGAGCAGTTCTTC. Protein: CASSPLRGVTYNEQFF.

The chain links TRBV3-1 to TRBJ2-1, with D perhaps matching TRBD2 (6 bases). Trimming stripped 0 bases from V and 7 bases from J, with 16 bases between. This CDR3 comprises 16 residues. Germline V gene lookup returns CDR1 LGHDT and CDR2 YNNKEL (reference sequence). The DNA for the CDR3 is TGTGCCAGCAGCCAAGATCTAAGCGGGCCCTGGAATGAGCAGTTCTTC. Translated, it gives CASSQDLSGPWNEQFF.

The table lists this clonotype with a count of one. The chain joins TRBV28 to TRBJ2-1; tentatively, D is TRBD1 or TRBD2 (6 bases each). Per germline, CDR1 MDHEN and CDR2 SYDVKM. V dropped 5 bases and J dropped 3 bases, with 14 bases sitting between them. The CDR3 runs to 15 residues. The CDR3 loop reads CASSQRRGDYNEQFF. The CDR3 nucleotides are TGTGCCAGCAGTCAGCGGAGGGGGGACTACAATGAGCAGTTCTTC.

This rearrangement joins TRBV20-1 to TRBJ2-6; D not certain. The germline V gene encodes CDR1 DFQATT and CDR2 SNEGSKA (reference sequence). The CDR3 consists of 14 residues. V lost 5 bases to trimming and J lost 0 bases, with 8 bases between them. The CDR3 here is CSAPWASGANVLTF. In nucleotides, the CDR3 is TGCAGTGCTCCCTGGGCCTCTGGGGCCAACGTCCTGACTTTC.

This clonotype was counted a few times. The rearrangement joins TRBV12-3 or TRBV12-4 to TRBJ1-5; the match to TRBD1 covers 8 bases. Losses at the gene ends were 6 bases for V and 8 bases for J; bases not matched to a gene: 12. The CDR3 is 15 amino acids. The CDR3 nucleotides read TGTGCCAGCAGGACGGACAGGGCTGGTATTGAGCCCCAGCATTTT. Its protein product is CASRTDRAGIEPQHF.

J is TRBJ2-7 and V is TRBV18, with D possibly called TRBD1 or TRBD2 (5 bases each). Trimming removed 1 base at V and 5 bases at J, with 21 bases between. The CDR3 runs 17 residues. Germline CDR1 is KGHSH and CDR2 is LQKENI. CDR3 loop: CASSPLLSGGSVDEQYF. CDR3 bases: TGTGCCAGCTCACCACTTCTCTCTGGGGGTTCTGTGGACGAGCAGTACTTC.